The 22 T cell receptor beta chains reported below all come from one sample, sequenced in a study of technical replicates of blood from several donors. Measured with immunoSEQ multiplex PCR; TCRdb has only the in-frame clones, and not every one. The sample consists of around 84,000 clones, roughly 98% of them appearing once. Sequencing input: T cells isolated from PBMCs. The source of these receptors is a human donor in good health.

J is TRBJ2-1 and V is TRBV6-1; D is unresolved. This CDR3 spans 15 amino acids. CDR1 and CDR2 from the germline V gene are MNHNS and SASEGT. The V gene lost 0 bases and the J gene lost 4 bases, with 10 bases spanning the gap. The CDR3 here is CASSEARFTYNEQFF. As DNA, the CDR3 is TGTGCCAGCAGTGAAGCCAGGTTTACTTACAATGAGCAGTTCTTC.

J is TRBJ2-2 and V is TRBV27; D is possibly TRBD1 (5 bases). V lost 2 bases, J lost 1 base, and 5 bases lay in between. Germline lookup yields CDR1 MNHEY and CDR2 SMNVEV (reference sequence). CDR3 length: 14 amino acids. The CDR3 region has the DNA TGTGCCAGCAGTTTAACAGGGAACACCGGGGAGCTGTTTTTT. As protein: CASSLTGNTGELFF.

The chain employs TRBV27 and TRBJ2-2; the D is unclear. V shed 3 bases and J shed 4 bases, with 12 bases lying between them. Germline loops: CDR1 MNHEY, CDR2 SMNVEV (reference sequence). CDR3 length: 15 amino acids. This chain's CDR3 is CASSFSHPSTGELFF. The DNA of the CDR3 is TGTGCCAGCAGTTTTTCCCACCCTAGCACCGGGGAGCTGTTTTTT.

Here the CDR3 DNA reads TGTGCCAGCAGCCATGACAGGGTAACTGGGGCCAACGTCCTGACTTTC. Translating gives CASSHDRVTGANVLTF. The chain combines TRBV27 with TRBJ2-6; 7 bases are shared with TRBD1. V dropped 6 bases and J dropped 2; count of bases not matched to a gene: 7. Germline-derived CDR1 and CDR2 are MNHEY and SMNVEV (reference sequence). The CDR3 is 16 amino acids.

The CDR3 sequence: CASSSSDRGFSYEQYF. The CDR3 nucleotides read TGCGCCAGCAGCTCTTCGGACAGGGGGTTCTCCTACGAGCAGTACTTC. The chain has TRBV4-1 and TRBJ2-7; TRBD1 agrees at 10 bases. The V and J ends lost 5 bases and 0 bases, in that order; junction bases with no gene match: 7. CDR1 and CDR2 (germline): MGHRA, YSYEKL. This CDR3 has 16 residues.

The chain employs TRBV7-9 and TRBJ2-1; D possibly corresponds to TRBD2 (6 bases). The germline V gene has CDR1 SEHNR and CDR2 FQNEAQ (reference sequence). Deletions cut 2 bases from V and 2 bases from J, with 10 bases between. The CDR3 length is 15 residues. CDR3 nucleotides: TGTGCCAGCAGCTTACAGGGAGGCGCCTACAATGAGCAGTTCTTC. Residues: CASSLQGGAYNEQFF.

The chain links TRBV28 to TRBJ1-1; TRBD1 is a possible D gene (5 bases). Germline values: CDR1 MDHEN, CDR2 SYDVKM. This CDR3 comprises 15 residues. The V and J ends lost 5 bases and 0 bases respectively, with 13 bases between them. The CDR3 loop reads CASSGRTGMNTEAFF. The CDR3 region has the DNA TGTGCCAGCAGTGGTCGTACAGGCATGAACACTGAAGCTTTCTTT.

The rearrangement joins TRBV4-2 to TRBJ1-4; no firm D call. Between the trimmed V and J ends, which lost 1 base and 8 bases, there was a span of 8 bases. Germline V gene sequence: CDR1 LGHNA, CDR2 YNFKEQ. CDR3 length: 13 residues. The DNA of the CDR3 is TGTGCCAGCAGCCAAGGTTCTTTAGAAAAACTGTTTTTT. Its translation is CASSQGSLEKLFF.

In DNA form, the CDR3 reads TGTGCCAGTAGTATGAACCCGAGCTCAAACACTGAAGCTTTCTTT. Encoded protein: CASSMNPSSNTEAFF. The rearrangement joins TRBV19 to TRBJ1-1; D gene unclear. The CDR3 runs to 15 residues. CDR1 is LNHDA, CDR2 SQIVND, per germline (reference sequence). The V end lost 3 bases, the J end lost 2 bases, and 13 bases lay between the germline ends.

This rearrangement joins TRBV7-9 to TRBJ2-5; 7 positions match TRBD1. Germline V gene data show CDR1 as SEHNR and CDR2 as FQNEAQ (reference sequence). The CDR3 extends over 18 amino acids. V lost 1 base to trimming and J lost 5 bases; unmatched junction nucleotides: 16. CDR3 in DNA: TGTGCCAGCAGCTTAGTGGGCCTCGGGACAGCGGACCTGGAGACCCAGTACTTC. It yields the protein CASSLVGLGTADLETQYF. Based on the CDR3 plus reference TRBV7-9 and TRBJ2-5, the full variable domain is DTGVSQNPRHKITKRGQNVTFRCDPISEHNRLYWYRQTLGQGPEFLTYFQNEAQLEKSRLLSDRFSAERPKGSFSTLEIQRTEQGDSAMYLCASSLVGLGTADLETQYFGPGTRLLVL.

As DNA, the CDR3 is TGTGCCAGCAGCCCCCCCGGGGTACGTGAAGCTTTCTTT. Protein product: CASSPPGVREAFF. The chain is built from TRBV7-3 and TRBJ1-1; unclear D gene. Trimming took off 5 bases at V and 7 bases at J, with 14 bases between the two ends. CDR3 length equals 13 residues. In germline, CDR1 is SGHTA, CDR2 FQGTGA.

The gene calls are TRBV7-9 and TRBJ2-4; TRBD2 matches 8 bases. CDR3 length: 16 amino acids. The J segment lost 3 bases and the V segment lost 8 bases, leaving 12 bases of the junction unmatched. CDR1 SEHNR and CDR2 FQNEAQ come from the germline V gene (reference sequence). The CDR3 region has the DNA TGTGCCAGCTCACTAACCGGGGGGGCCGTCAAAAACATTCAGTACTTC. It is translated as CASSLTGGAVKNIQYF.

The rearrangement joins TRBV27 to TRBJ2-3, with TRBD2 identical over 7 bases. Losses at the gene ends were 3 bases for V and 0 bases for J; bases not matched to a gene: 3. The CDR3 has 15 residues. Germline V lookup: CDR1 MNHEY, CDR2 SMNVEV (reference sequence). The CDR3 loop reads CASSLRETSTDTQYF. CDR3 in DNA: TGTGCCAGCAGTTTGCGGGAGACTAGCACAGATACGCAGTATTTT.

This clone showed up just once. The V call is TRBV28, the J call TRBJ1-2; possibly TRBD1 for D (6 bases). The CDR3 is 13 residues long. CDR1 is MDHEN, CDR2 SYDVKM, per germline. V lost 3 bases to trimming and J lost 8 bases, with 13 bases between them. The CDR3 region has the DNA TGTGCCAGCAGTTTGTGGGGGCGGCCCGGCTACACCTTC. It yields the protein CASSLWGRPGYTF.

This clone was found a few times. V usage is TRBV7-9 and J usage is TRBJ1-1; D is possibly TRBD1 (5 bases). The length of the CDR3 is 14 residues. V lost 2 bases and J 6 bases, leaving 13 bases between the germline ends. The germline CDR1 and CDR2 sequences are SEHNR and FQNEAQ (reference sequence). CDR3 in amino acids: CASSLFGGGSEAFF. The CDR3 DNA sequence: TGTGCCAGCAGCTTATTTGGGGGAGGGTCTGAAGCTTTCTTT.

Concerning this clone: The junction shows a germline mismatch at one end, possibly a read error. J is TRBJ1-1 and V is TRBV9; D call uncertain. The germline V gene has CDR1 SGDLS and CDR2 YYNGEE. The CDR3 contains 15 residues. The CDR3 DNA is TGTGCCAGCAGCGTAGGCGGTTTGGTGAACGCTGAAGCTTTCTTT. This codes for CASSVGGLVNAEAFF.

The J gene is TRBJ2-1, the V gene TRBV10-2; D is unresolved. The CDR3 contains 15 residues. Per the germline V gene, CDR1 is WSHSY and CDR2 is SAAADI. Trimming stripped 3 bases from V and 3 bases from J, with 12 bases between. The CDR3 reads CASSEKWSGYNEQFF. As DNA, the CDR3 is TGCGCCAGCAGTGAAAAGTGGAGTGGCTACAATGAGCAGTTCTTC.

The CDR3 nucleotides are TGCGCCAGCAGTGAGTCGGGGACAGGGGCAGAGACCCAGTACTTC. Its translation: CASSESGTGAETQYF. The rearrangement links TRBV10-1 to TRBJ2-5; 10 positions match TRBD1. Germline V CDR1 and CDR2: WNHNN, SYGVQD (reference sequence). With V trimmed by 0 bases and J by 4 bases, 2 bases remained unmatched. The CDR3 extends over 15 amino acids.

The chain carries TRBV27 and TRBJ2-1; 12 bases align to TRBD2. This CDR3 comprises 17 residues. J gave up 2 bases and V 4 bases, and 6 bases lay outside the gene matches. Looked up from germline, CDR1 is MNHEY and CDR2 is SMNVEV (reference sequence). The chain's CDR3 is CASSWLTSGRTYNEQFF. CDR3 DNA sequence: TGTGCCAGCAGTTGGCTGACTAGCGGGAGAACCTACAATGAGCAGTTCTTC.

This sequence joins TRBV7-2 and TRBJ2-3; 9 bases are a match to TRBD2. V was clipped by 4 bases and J by 2 bases; unmatched bases: 1. In germline, CDR1 is SGHTA, CDR2 FQGNSA. The CDR3 runs 14 residues. The CDR3 bases are TGTGCCAGCAGCTGGGGACTAGCCACAGATACGCAGTATTTT. This codes for CASSWGLATDTQYF.

V and J are TRBV5-1 and TRBJ1-3; 8 bases agree with TRBD1. Trimming removed 2 bases from V and 0 bases from J; junction bases left unmatched: 4. From germline, CDR1 is SGHRS and CDR2 YFSETQ. The CDR3 covers 16 residues. CDR3 region: CASSLPGQASGNTIYF. The DNA for the CDR3 is TGCGCCAGCAGCTTACCGGGACAGGCCTCTGGAAACACCATATATTTT.

V and J are TRBV28 and TRBJ2-6; D possibly corresponds to TRBD1 (6 bases). V was clipped by 4 bases and J by 0 bases, with 22 bases between them. Germline V CDR1 and CDR2: MDHEN, SYDVKM. This CDR3 contains 20 residues. CDR3 loop: CASSYLPGAPGTSGANVLTF. The CDR3 coding sequence is TGTGCCAGCAGTTATCTCCCAGGGGCCCCTGGAACCTCTGGGGCCAACGTCCTGACTTTC.